This T cell receptor beta chain was sequenced for a study of cytomegalovirus exposure and HLA in healthy donors. On this clone itself: This CDR3 is also generated by other DNA sequences in the sample.

PCR amplification relied on 60 Vbeta primers (plus 13 Jbeta primers). Only in-frame clones appear in the TCRdb table, and some are missing; sequencing was by immunoSEQ multiplex PCR. The table includes about 170,000 clones, approximately 70% detected once. CDR1 is GTSNPN, CDR2 SVGIG, per germline (reference sequence). V trimming: 5 bases; J trimming: 0 bases; junction bases outside the gene matches: 3. The CDR3 length is 13 residues. The TCR sequence derives from a woman between 18 and 29 years old in good health and CMV-seropositive. The sequencing input was PBMCs. This chain uses TRBV30 with TRBJ1-1, with 7 bases identical to TRBD1. This CDR3 is CAWGGQVNTEAFF. In DNA, the CDR3 is TGTGCCTGGGGAGGACAGGTGAACACTGAAGCTTTCTTT.